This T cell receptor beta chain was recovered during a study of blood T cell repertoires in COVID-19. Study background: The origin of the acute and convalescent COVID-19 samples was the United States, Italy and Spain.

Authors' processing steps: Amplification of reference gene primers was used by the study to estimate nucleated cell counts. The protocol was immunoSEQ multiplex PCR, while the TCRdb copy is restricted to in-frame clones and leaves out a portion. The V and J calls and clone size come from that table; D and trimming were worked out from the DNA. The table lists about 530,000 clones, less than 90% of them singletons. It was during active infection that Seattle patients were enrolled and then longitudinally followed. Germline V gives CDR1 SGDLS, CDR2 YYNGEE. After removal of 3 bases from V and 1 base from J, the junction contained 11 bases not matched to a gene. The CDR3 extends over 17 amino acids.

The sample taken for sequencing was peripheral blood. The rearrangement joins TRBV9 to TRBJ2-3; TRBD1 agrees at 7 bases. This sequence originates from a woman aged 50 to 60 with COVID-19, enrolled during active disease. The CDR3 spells CASSGYSGTVRTDTQYF. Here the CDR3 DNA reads TGTGCCAGCAGCGGCTACTCCGGGACAGTTCGCACAGATACGCAGTATTTT.